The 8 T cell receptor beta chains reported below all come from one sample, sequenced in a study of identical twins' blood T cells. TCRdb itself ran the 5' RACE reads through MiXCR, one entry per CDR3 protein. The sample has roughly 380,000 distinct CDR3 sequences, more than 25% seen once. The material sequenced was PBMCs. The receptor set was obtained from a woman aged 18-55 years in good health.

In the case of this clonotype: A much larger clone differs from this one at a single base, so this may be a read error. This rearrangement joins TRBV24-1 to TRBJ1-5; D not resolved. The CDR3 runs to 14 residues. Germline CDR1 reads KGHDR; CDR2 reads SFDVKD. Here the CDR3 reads CATSDRFSNQPRHF. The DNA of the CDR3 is TGTGCCACCAGTGACCGATTTAGCAATCAGCCCCGGCATTTT.

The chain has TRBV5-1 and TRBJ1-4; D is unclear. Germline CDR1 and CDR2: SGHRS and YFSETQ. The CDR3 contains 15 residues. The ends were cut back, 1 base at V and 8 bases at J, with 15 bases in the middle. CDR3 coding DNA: TGCGCCAGCAGCTTGTACGTCGGGGTCCGGGAAAAACTGTTTTTT. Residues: CASSLYVGVREKLFF. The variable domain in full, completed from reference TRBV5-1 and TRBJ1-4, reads KAGVTQTPRYLIKTRGQQVTLSCSPISGHRSVSWYQQTPGQGLQFLFEYFSETQRNKGNFPGRFSGRQFSNSRSEMNVSTLELGDSALYLCASSLYVGVREKLFFGSGTQLSVL.

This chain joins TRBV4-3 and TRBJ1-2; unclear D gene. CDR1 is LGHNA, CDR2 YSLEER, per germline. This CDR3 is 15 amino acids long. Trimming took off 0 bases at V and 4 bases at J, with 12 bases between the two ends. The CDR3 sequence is CASSQEFSVSYGYTF. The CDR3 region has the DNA TGCGCCAGCAGCCAAGAGTTCAGCGTGAGCTATGGCTACACCTTC.

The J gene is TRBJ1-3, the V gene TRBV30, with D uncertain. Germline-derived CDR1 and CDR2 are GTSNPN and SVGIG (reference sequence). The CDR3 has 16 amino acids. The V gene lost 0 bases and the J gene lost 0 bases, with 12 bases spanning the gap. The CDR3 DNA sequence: TGTGCCTGGAGTGTACCCCCAGTTACCTCTGGAAACACCATATATTTT. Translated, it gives CAWSVPPVTSGNTIYF.

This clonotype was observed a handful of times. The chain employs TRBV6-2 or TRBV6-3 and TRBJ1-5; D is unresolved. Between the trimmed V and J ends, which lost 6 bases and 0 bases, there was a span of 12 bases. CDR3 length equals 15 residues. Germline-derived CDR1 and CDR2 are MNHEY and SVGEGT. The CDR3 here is CASRRTDYSNQPQHF. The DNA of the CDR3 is TGTGCCAGCAGACGGACCGATTATAGCAATCAGCCCCAGCATTTT.

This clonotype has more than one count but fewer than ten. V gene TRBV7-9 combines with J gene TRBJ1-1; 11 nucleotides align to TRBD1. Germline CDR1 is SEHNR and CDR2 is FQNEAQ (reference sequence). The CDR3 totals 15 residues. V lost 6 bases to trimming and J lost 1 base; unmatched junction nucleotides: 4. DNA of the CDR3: TGTGCCAGCAGAGGACAGGGGGCATCGAACACTGAAGCTTTCTTT. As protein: CASRGQGASNTEAFF.

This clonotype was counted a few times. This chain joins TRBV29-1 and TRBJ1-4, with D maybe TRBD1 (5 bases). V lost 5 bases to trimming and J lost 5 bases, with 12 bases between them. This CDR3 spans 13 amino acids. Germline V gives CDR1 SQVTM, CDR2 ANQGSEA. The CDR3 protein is CSVRGGSNEKLFF. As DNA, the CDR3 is TGCAGCGTTAGGGGCGGATCGAATGAAAAACTGTTTTTT. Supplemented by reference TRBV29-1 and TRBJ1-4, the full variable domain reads SAVISQKPSRDICQRGTSLTIQCQVDSQVTMMFWYRQQPGQSLTLIATANQGSEATYESGFVIDKFPISRPNLTFSTLTVSNMSPEDSSIYLCSVRGGSNEKLFFGSGTQLSVL.

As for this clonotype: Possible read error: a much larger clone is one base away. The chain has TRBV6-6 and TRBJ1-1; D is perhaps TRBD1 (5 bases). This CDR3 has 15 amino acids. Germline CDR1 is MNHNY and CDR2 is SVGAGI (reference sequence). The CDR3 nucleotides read TGTGTCAGCAGTTACTCGAGAGGGGCAGGGACTGAAGCTTTCTTT. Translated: CVSSYSRGAGTEAFF.